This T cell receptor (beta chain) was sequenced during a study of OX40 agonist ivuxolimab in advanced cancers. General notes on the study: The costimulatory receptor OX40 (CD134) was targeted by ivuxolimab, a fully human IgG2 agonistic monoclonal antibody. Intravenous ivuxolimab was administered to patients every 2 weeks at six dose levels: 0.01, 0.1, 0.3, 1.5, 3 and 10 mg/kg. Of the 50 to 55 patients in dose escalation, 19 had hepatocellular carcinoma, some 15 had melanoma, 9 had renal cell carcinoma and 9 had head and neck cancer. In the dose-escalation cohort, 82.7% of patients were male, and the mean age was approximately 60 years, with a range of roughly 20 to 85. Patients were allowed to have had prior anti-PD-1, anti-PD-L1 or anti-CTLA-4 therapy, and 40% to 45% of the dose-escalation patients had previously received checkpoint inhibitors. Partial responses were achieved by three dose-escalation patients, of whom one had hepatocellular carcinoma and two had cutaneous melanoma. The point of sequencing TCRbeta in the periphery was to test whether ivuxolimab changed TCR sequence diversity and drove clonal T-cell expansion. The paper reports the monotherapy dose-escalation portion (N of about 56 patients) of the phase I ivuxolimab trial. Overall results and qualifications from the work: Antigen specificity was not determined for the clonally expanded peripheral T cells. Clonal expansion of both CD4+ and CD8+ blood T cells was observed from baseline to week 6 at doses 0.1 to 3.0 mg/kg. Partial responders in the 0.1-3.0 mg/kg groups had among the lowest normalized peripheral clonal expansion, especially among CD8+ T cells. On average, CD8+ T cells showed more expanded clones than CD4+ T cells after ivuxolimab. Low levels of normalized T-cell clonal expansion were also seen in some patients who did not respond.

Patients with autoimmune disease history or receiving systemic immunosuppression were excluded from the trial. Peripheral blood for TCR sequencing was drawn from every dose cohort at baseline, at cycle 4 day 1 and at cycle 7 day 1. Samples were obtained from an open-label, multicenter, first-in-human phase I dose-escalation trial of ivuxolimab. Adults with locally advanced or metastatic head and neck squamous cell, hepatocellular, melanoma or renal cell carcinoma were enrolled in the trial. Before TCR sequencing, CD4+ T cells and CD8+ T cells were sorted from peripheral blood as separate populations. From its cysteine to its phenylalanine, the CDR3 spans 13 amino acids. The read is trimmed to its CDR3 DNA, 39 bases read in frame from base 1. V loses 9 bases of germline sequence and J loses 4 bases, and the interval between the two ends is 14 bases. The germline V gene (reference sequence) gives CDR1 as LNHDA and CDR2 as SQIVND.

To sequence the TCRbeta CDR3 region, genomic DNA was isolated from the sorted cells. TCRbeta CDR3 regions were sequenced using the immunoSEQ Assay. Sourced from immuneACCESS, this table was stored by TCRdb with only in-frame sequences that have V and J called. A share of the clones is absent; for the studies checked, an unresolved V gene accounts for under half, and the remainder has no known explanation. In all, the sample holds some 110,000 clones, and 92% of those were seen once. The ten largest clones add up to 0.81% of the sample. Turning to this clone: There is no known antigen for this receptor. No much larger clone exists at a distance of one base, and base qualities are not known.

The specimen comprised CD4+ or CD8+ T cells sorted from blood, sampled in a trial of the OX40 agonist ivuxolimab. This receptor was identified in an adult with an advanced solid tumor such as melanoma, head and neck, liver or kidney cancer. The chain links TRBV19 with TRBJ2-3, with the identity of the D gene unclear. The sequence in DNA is TGTGCCAGCCACGGAGTTGTCTCAGATACGCAGTATTTT. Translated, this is CASHGVVSDTQYF.